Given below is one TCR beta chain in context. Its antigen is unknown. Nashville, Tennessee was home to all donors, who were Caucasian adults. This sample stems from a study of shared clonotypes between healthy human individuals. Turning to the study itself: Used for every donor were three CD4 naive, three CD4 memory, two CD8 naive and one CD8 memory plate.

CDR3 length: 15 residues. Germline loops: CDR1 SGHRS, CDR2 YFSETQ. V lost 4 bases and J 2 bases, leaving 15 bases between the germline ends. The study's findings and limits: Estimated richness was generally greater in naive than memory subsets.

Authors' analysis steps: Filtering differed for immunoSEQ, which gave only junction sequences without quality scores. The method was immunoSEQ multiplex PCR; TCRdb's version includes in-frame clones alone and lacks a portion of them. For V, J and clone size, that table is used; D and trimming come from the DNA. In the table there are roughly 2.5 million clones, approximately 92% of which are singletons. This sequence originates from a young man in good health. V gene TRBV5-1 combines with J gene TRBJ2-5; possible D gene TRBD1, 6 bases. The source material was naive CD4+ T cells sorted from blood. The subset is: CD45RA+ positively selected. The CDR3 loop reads CASSILMRGQETQYF. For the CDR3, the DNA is TGCGCCAGCAGCATCCTAATGAGGGGGCAAGAGACCCAGTACTTC.